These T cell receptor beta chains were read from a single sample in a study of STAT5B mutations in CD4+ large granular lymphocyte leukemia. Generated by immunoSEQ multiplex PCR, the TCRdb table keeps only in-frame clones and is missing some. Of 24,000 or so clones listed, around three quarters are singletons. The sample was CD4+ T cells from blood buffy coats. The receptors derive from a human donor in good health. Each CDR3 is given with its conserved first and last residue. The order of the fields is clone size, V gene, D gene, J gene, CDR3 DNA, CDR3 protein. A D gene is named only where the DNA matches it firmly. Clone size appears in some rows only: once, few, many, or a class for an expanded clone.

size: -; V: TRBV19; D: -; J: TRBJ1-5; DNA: TGTGCCAGTACCACCGGCGGAGGGGGTAATCAGCCCCAGCATTTT; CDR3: CASTTGGGGNQPQHF
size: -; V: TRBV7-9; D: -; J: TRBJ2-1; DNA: TGTGCCAGCAACCCGGCCCAGAGGGAGTTCTTC; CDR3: CASNPAQREFF
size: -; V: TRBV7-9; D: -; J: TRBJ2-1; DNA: TGTGCCAGCAGCTTCGGGGACGGCCTCTACAATGAGCAGTTCTTC; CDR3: CASSFGDGLYNEQFF
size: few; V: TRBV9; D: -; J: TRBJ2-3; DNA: TGTGCCAGCAGTCTTAGACAGGCCTCAGATACGCAGTATTTT; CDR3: CASSLRQASDTQYF
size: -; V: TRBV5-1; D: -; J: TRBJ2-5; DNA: TGCGCCAGCAGCTTACAGGAAGAGACCCAGTACTTC; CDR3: CASSLQEETQYF
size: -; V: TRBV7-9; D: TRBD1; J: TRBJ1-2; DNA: TGTGCTGGAGGGGGACAGGGCTACTATGGCTACACCTTC; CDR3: CAGGGQGYYGYTF
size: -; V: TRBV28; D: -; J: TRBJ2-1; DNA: TGTGCCAGCAGTTCAACAGGGTCCCCTTCGTTCTTC; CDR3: CASSSTGSPSFF
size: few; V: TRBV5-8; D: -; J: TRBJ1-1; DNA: TGTGCCAGCAGCCACGCAGGGGTCGCTGAAGCTTTCTTT; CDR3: CASSHAGVAEAFF
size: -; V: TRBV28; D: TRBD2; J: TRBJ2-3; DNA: TGTGCCAGCAGTTTTCCGGCTAGCGGGAAGGCAGATACGCAGTATTTT; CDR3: CASSFPASGKADTQYF
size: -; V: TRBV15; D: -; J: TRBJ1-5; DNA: TGTGCCACCAGCACGAAGGAAAGCAATCAGCCCCAGCATTTT; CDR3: CATSTKESNQPQHF
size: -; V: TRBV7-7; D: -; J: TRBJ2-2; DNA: TGTGCCAGCAGCGTAGACCCCGGCGGCGGGGAGCTGTTTTTT; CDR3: CASSVDPGGGELFF
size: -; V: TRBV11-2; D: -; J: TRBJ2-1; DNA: TGTGCCAGCAGCTTAGGGGGGGCGAGGTACAATGAGCAGTTCTTC; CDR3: CASSLGGARYNEQFF
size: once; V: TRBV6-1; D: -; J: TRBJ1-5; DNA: TGTGCCAGCAGTGAAGTCTTGGATAAGCCCCAGCATTTT; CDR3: CASSEVLDKPQHF
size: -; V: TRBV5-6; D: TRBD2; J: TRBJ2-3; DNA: TGTGCCAGCAGCCGCCGGATAGCGGGGGGGAGCACAGATACGCAGTATTTT; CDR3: CASSRRIAGGSTDTQYF
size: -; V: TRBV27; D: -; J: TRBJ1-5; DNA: TGTGCCAGCAGTTTATTTGGGGGTCTCGCCGATAAAAGCAATCAGCCCCAGCATTTT; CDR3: CASSLFGGLADKSNQPQHF
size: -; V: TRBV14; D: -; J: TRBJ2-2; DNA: TGTGCCAGCAGCCAAGATTGGGGAGGAGCCGGGGAGCTGTTTTTT; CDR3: CASSQDWGGAGELFF
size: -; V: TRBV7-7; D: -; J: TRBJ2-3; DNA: TGTGCCAGCAGCTTCGGCGTTTCTAGCACAGATACGCAGTATTTT; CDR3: CASSFGVSSTDTQYF
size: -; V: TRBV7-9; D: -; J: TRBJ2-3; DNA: TGTGCCAGCAGCTTAGTGGGAGATACGCAGTATTTT; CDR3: CASSLVGDTQYF
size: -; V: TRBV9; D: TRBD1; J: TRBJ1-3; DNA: TGTGCCAGCAGCGTAGGGGGACAGAGCTCTGGAAACACCATATATTTT; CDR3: CASSVGGQSSGNTIYF
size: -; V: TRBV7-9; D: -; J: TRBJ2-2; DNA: TGTGCCAGCAGCTTAGATGGGGAGCTGTTTTTT; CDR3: CASSLDGELFF
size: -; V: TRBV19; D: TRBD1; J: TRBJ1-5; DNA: TGTGCCAGTACCCTTGGGACAGTTCCGGAGCCCCAGCATTTT; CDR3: CASTLGTVPEPQHF
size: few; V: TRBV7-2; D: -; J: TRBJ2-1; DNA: TGTGCCAGCAGCTCCAACTCGATAGAGGCCTACAATGAGCAGTTCTTC; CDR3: CASSSNSIEAYNEQFF
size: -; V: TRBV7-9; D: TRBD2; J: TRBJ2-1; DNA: TGTGCCAGCAGCTGGCGACTAGCGAATGAGCAGTTCTTC; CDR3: CASSWRLANEQFF
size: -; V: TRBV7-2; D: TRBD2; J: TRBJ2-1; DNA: TGTGCCAGCAGCCGAAAGACTAGCGGGGACCTGGACTACAATGAGCAGTTCTTC; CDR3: CASSRKTSGDLDYNEQFF
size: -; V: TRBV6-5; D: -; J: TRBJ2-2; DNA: TGTGCCAGCAGTTTAGGGGGTGGCGGGGAGCTGTTTTTT; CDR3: CASSLGGGGELFF
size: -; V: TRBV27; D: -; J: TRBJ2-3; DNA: TGTGCCAGCGGATGGCAGGGCCCCGCAGATACGCAGTATTTT; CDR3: CASGWQGPADTQYF
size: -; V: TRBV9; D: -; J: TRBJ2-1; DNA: TGTGCCAGCACCCGCGGCCAATCCATCCTTGAGCAGTTCTTC; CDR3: CASTRGQSILEQFF
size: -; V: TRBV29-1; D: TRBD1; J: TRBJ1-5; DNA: TGCAGCGTAGCTGGACAGGTCAATCAGCCCCAGCATTTT; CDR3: CSVAGQVNQPQHF
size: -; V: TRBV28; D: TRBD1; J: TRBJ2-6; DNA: TGTGCCAGCAGTTTAGGGACAGCCGTTAGTGGGGCCAACGTCCTGACTTTC; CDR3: CASSLGTAVSGANVLTF
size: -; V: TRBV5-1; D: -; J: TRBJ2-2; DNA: TGCGCCAGCAGCCTTGAGCCGGGGGCCGGGGAGCTGTTTTTT; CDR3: CASSLEPGAGELFF
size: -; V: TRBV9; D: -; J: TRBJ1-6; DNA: TGTGCCAGCAGCGAACGGAGAGGGGAAAATTCACCCCTCCACTTT; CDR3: CASSERRGENSPLHF
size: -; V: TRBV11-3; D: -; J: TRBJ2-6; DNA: TGTGCCAGCAGCTTAGGGCAGACTGGGGCCAACGTCCTGACTTTC; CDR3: CASSLGQTGANVLTF
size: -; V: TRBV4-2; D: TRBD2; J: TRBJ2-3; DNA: TGTGCCAGCAGCCAACTATTACTAGCGGGGCCCCTTCTGCCCACAGATACGCAGTATTTT; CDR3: CASSQLLLAGPLLPTDTQYF
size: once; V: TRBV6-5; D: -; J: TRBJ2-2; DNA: TGTGCCAGCAGTTACTCGATGGGGGCGAACACCGGGGAGCTGTTTTTT; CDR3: CASSYSMGANTGELFF
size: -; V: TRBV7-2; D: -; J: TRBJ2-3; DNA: TGTGCCAGCAACCCTTTCGGGGGGCGGGAAGATACGCAGTATTTT; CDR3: CASNPFGGREDTQYF
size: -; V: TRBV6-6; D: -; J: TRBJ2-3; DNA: TGTGCCAGCAGTTCAGGCAGGGGCACAGATACGCAGTATTTT; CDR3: CASSSGRGTDTQYF
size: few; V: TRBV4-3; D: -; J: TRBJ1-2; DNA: TGCGCCAGCAGCCAAGTAAAGGGGAACTATGGCTACACCTTC; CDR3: CASSQVKGNYGYTF
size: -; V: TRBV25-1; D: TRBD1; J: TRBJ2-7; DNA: TGTGCCAGCAGTGACCTCGACAGGGGTGTCTACGAGCAGTACTTC; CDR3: CASSDLDRGVYEQYF
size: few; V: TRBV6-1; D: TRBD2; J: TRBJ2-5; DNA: TGTGCCAGCAGTGAACAGTTACTAGCGAACCAAGAGACCCAGTACTTC; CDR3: CASSEQLLANQETQYF
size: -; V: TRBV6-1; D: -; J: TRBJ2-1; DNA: TGTGCCATCCGGGACCCTAACTACAATGAGCAGTTCTTC; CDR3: CAIRDPNYNEQFF
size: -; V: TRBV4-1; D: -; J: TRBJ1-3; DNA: TGCGCCAGCAGCCAAGTCCTCAGGGGAAACACCATATATTTT; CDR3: CASSQVLRGNTIYF
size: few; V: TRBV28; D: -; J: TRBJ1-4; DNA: TGTGCCAGCAGTTTAGGGGGGGGGCAGGTGAATGAAAAACTGTTTTTT; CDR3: CASSLGGGQVNEKLFF
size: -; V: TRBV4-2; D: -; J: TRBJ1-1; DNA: TGTGCCAGCAGCCAATTTCGGGACACTGAAGCTTTCTTT; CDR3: CASSQFRDTEAFF
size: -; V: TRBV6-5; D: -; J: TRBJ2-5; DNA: TGTGCCAGCAGTTACTTAGGCGAGGAGACCCAGTACTTC; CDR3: CASSYLGEETQYF
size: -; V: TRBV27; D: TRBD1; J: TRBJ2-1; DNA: TGTGCCAGCAGTTCGGGACAGACGAGGAGGAGTAATGAGCAGTTCTTC; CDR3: CASSSGQTRRSNEQFF
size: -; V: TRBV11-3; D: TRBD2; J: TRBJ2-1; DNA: TGTGCCAGCAGCTCAAGGACTAGCGGGAGTTCCGATGAGCAGTTCTTC; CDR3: CASSSRTSGSSDEQFF
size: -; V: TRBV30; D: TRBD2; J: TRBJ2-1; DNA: TGTGCCTGGAGTGCACTAGCGGGTGGCCTCAGTGAGCAGTTCTTC; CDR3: CAWSALAGGLSEQFF
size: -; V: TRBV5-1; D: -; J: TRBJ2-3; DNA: TGCGCCAGCAGCTTGGAAGGTTTGGCTTTTACTAGCACAGATACGCAGTATTTT; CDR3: CASSLEGLAFTSTDTQYF
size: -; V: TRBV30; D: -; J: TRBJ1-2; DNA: TGTGCCTGGGGGGCCGGGGGGGCTAACTATGGCTACACCTTC; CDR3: CAWGAGGANYGYTF
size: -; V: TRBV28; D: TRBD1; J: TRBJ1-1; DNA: TGTGCCAGCAACCCCCCGGGGTTACAGGGGATAAAGACTGAAGCTTTCTTT; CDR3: CASNPPGLQGIKTEAFF
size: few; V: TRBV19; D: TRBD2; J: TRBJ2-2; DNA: TGTGCCAGTAGTAGACTAGCGGGAGTGCTCACCGGGGAGCTGTTTTTT; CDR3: CASSRLAGVLTGELFF
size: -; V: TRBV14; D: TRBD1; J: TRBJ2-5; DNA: TGTGCCAGCAGCCAAGTTTTCAGGGGGCAGCGGGAGACCCAGTACTTC; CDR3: CASSQVFRGQRETQYF
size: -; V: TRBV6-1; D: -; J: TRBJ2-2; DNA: TGTGCCAGCAACGCCCAGGGGTTGGGCGGGGAGCTGTTTTTT; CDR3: CASNAQGLGGELFF
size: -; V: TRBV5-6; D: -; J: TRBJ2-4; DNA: TGTGCCAGCAGCGTAGTGGAAACAGGAGCTTACAAAAACATTCAGTACTTC; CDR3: CASSVVETGAYKNIQYF